Described below is a single T cell receptor beta chain sequence and its context. This clonotype was counted ten times or more. This receptor's antigen is unknown. No much larger clone exists at a distance of one base, and base qualities are not known. Amplification of TCR beta CDR3 regions was carried out from RNA transcripts. For the first round of RT-PCR on the TCR CDR3, the HTBI primer set was used together with the Qiagen OneStep RT-PCR kit. Libraries were constructed in a second round of multiplex PCR, after which size selection and purification were carried out. Sequencing of the libraries was done on an Illumina HiSeq2000 using paired-end 100 bp reads. As for the original processing: SOAPnuke was used to process the raw data, removing reads that contained adapters or uncalled bases, had a mean Phred below 15, or lacked an exact match to the constant primer or identifier. COPE v1.2.5 was used to merge the high-quality paired reads, and each unique nucleotide sequence was defined as a clonotype. MiTCR v1.1 was used to align clonotypes to the IMGT TRBV, TRBD and TRBJ reference segments. Only V-J combinations with frequency above 0.0001, covering about 99% of repertoires, were analysed. A TCS score was defined as the ratio between F50 (clonal expansion) and ExV (chaos), using BLOSUM62-based TCRdist between CDR3 peptides within each V-J. Welch's t-statistics and random forest reduced roughly 500 V-J features to roughly 13, which were used in a naive Bayes classifier (R e1071). The public reads were run again by TCRdb, first through fastp at Q25 and then through MiXCR, and only productive beta chains were kept. For every CDR3 protein sequence, its rows merge into one entry that carries the most common genes and DNA. The V and J calls, along with clone size, are taken from TCRdb and not from the paper's own processing. The sample table holds 380,000 or so distinct CDR3 sequences, of which about 13% were seen once. The ten biggest clones cover more than 20% of the sample.

This sample is drawn from a study of T cells in Graves' hyperthyroidism and ophthalmopathy (dated by TCRdb to between 2019 and 2020). In the study overall: Peripheral blood samples were taken at initial diagnosis, before any treatment was given. Once sampling was done, hyperthyroidism patients were given methimazole at a starting dose of 30 mg daily, whereas ophthalmopathy patients were given high-dose intravenous methylprednisolone. For training and testing, the approximately 97 patients in the discovery cohort were randomly divided in a 7:3 ratio. The paper reports TCR Vbeta CDR3 sequencing of some 140 peripheral blood samples: around 45 ophthalmopathy, under 85 hyperthyroidism and 17 progressor patients. To identify TCR V-J signatures that set the groups apart, the researchers used a discovery cohort of about a hundred patients, made up of 43 with Graves' ophthalmopathy and approximately 57 with stable Graves' hyperthyroidism. In addition, the study compared T-cell repertoires in thyroid tissue and in blood from a handful of Graves' hyperthyroidism patients. An independent validation cohort of around 19 hyperthyroidism patients and about 16 patients who later progressed to ophthalmopathy tested prospective prediction of ophthalmopathy.

Hyperthyroidism patients were newly diagnosed, with disease duration under 2 months, and aged 18 to 65 years. Any patient with an uncontrolled infection, another autoimmune disease, pregnancy or lactation was excluded. Diagnoses were established on the basis of clinical symptoms, serum thyroxine and TRAb, thyroid ultrasound, and orbital computed tomography. Blood from progressor patients was collected at the time of first diagnosis with hyperthyroidism, before any ophthalmopathy symptoms had appeared. PBMCs were separated from around 9.1 ml of fresh peripheral blood using Ficoll-Paque density gradient centrifugation. Patients classed as progressors first received a Graves' hyperthyroidism diagnosis and then went on to develop ophthalmopathy during follow-up. Total RNA was extracted with Trizol reagent, and quality was checked on an Agilent 2100 Bioanalyzer. The paper as a whole reports these results and caveats: No statistical method was used to set the sample size in advance, and investigators knew the group allocation. In validation, the model predicted progression to ophthalmopathy a median of around six months before onset, with roughly 68% sensitivity and 72.22% specificity. Most expanded thyroid clonotypes (frequency above 0.001) were also detected in blood, suggesting blood repertoires may reflect thyroid immune responses. Ophthalmopathy was separated from stable hyperthyroidism by a 13 V-J signature model, with about 88% sensitivity and roughly 81% specificity obtained in cross-validation and 80%/75% obtained in testing.

V loses 3 bases of germline sequence and J loses 7 bases, and the interval between the two ends is 17 bases. Including the terminal cysteine and phenylalanine, the CDR3 comprises 15 residues. Only the CDR3 portion is preserved as DNA: 45 bases, with reading frame beginning at the first base. CDR1 and CDR2, looked up from the germline V gene, are SGHRS and YFSETQ. The clonotype comes from a man aged 30 to 39 with Graves' hyperthyroidism that later progressed to Graves' ophthalmopathy. This receptor chain uses TRBV5-1 and TRBJ2-1; TRBD2 is a possible D gene, resting on 6 matching bases. The sample taken for sequencing was blood. CDR3 reads: CASSSGTETWNEQFF. At the DNA level, the sequence is TGCGCCAGCAGCTCCGGGACTGAAACTTGGAATGAGCAGTTCTTC.